Below are 20 T cell receptor beta chains sequenced from a single sample in a study of early T cells in non-severe SARS-CoV-2 infection. TCRdb used MiXCR to reprocess the 5' RACE reads, holding one entry per CDR3 protein. The repertoire has fewer than 40,000 distinct CDR3 sequences, 5% to 6.5% of them found once; the top ten carry 20% to 25%. Sequencing was carried out using whole blood. These receptors all stem from an adult who was a healthcare worker with PCR-confirmed SARS-CoV-2 infection or an uninfected control (not recorded which).

In this sample, this clonotype turned up many times. V is TRBV6-6 and J is TRBJ1-2, with D possibly matching TRBD1 (5 bases). Germline V gene data show CDR1 as MNHNY and CDR2 as SVGAGI (reference sequence). Trimming removed 6 bases at V and 5 bases at J, with 16 bases between. CDR3 length equals 14 residues. DNA of the CDR3: TGTGCCAGCAGCCACGTAGGGGCGGAATATGGCTACACCTTC. Its translation: CASSHVGAEYGYTF.

V gene TRBV5-4 combines with J gene TRBJ1-1; 8 positions agree with TRBD1. The ends lost 2 bases at V and 4 bases at J; junction bases unmatched: 1. There are 13 residues in the CDR3. CDR1 and CDR2 (germline): SGHNT, YYREEE (reference sequence). The CDR3 protein is CASSFTGGTEAFF. The CDR3 nucleotides read TGTGCCAGCAGCTTTACAGGGGGCACTGAAGCTTTCTTT.

There are many counts of this clonotype. This chain connects TRBV7-8 to TRBJ1-2; 7 bases are a match to TRBD1. V trimming: 5 bases; J trimming: 2 bases; junction bases outside the gene matches: 8. This CDR3 contains 15 residues. Germline V gene sequence: CDR1 SGHVS, CDR2 FQNEAQ. Here the CDR3 reads CASSPQGGGNYGYTF. CDR3 in DNA: TGTGCCAGCAGCCCCCAGGGGGGGGGCAACTATGGCTACACCTTC. Full variable domain (outside the CDR3, taken from reference TRBV7-8 and TRBJ1-2): GAGVSQSPRYKVAKRGQDVALRCDPISGHVSLFWYQQALGQGPEFLTYFQNEAQLDKSGLPSDRFFAERPEGSVSTLKIQRTQQEDSAVYLCASSPQGGGNYGYTFGSGTRLTVV.

Only a few counts were recorded for this clonotype. The J gene is TRBJ2-7, the V gene TRBV7-6; weak D call: TRBD2 (6 bases). Looked up from germline, CDR1 is SGHVS and CDR2 is FNYEAQ. The CDR3 length is 14 residues. V was clipped by 0 bases and J by 7 bases, with 13 bases between them. The CDR3 sequence is CASSLASPAGEQYF. The DNA of the CDR3 is TGTGCCAGCAGCTTAGCGTCCCCGGCGGGAGAGCAGTACTTC.

This clonotype came up a few times. The chain is built from TRBV14 and TRBJ2-3, with TRBD1 matching over 8 bases. This CDR3 comprises 16 residues. Losses at the gene ends were 2 bases for V and 3 bases for J; bases not matched to a gene: 7. Germline loops: CDR1 SGHDN, CDR2 FVKESK. The CDR3 here is CASSQYRTGTTDTQYF. CDR3 bases: TGTGCCAGCAGCCAATACAGGACAGGGACGACAGATACGCAGTATTTT.

This clonotype was detected only a few times. The chain has TRBV5-5 and TRBJ1-5; D unclear. Germline V lookup: CDR1 SGHKS, CDR2 YYEKEE (reference sequence). Trimming cost V 0 bases and J 0 bases, with 7 bases left between them. CDR3 size: 15 residues. The CDR3 is CASSLGGLSNQPQHF. Written as DNA, the CDR3 is TGTGCCAGCAGCTTGGGAGGGCTTAGCAATCAGCCCCAGCATTTT.

Only one count was recorded for this clonotype. A much larger clone is a single base away; this may be a read error. V usage is TRBV19 and J usage is TRBJ2-2, with D tentatively TRBD2 (5 bases). Germline V gives CDR1 LNHDA, CDR2 SQIVND (reference sequence). This CDR3 comprises 13 residues. CDR3 DNA: TGTGCCAGTAGTGCCACGAACACCGGGGAGCTGATTTTT. This codes for CASSATNTGELIF.

This clonotype turned up a few times. The rearrangement uses TRBV6-6 and TRBJ1-1, with D possibly being TRBD1 (5 bases). Germline V gene sequence: CDR1 MNHNY, CDR2 SVGAGI (reference sequence). V was pared by 0 bases and J by 1 base, with 9 bases between. The length of the CDR3 is 15 residues. CDR3 in DNA: TGTGCCAGCAGTTACTCGATCCAGGGGAACACTGAAGCTTTCTTT. It translates to CASSYSIQGNTEAFF.

This clonotype was observed at least ten times. J is TRBJ2-1 and V is TRBV9, with D maybe TRBD1 (9 bases). Germline CDR1 and CDR2: SGDLS and YYNGEE. This CDR3 spans 15 amino acids. Between the trimmed V and J ends, which lost 3 bases and 9 bases, there was a span of 19 bases. The CDR3 spells CASSAGGTGSFEQFF. As DNA, the CDR3 is TGTGCCAGCAGCGCGGGGGGGACAGGGTCATTTGAGCAGTTCTTC.

This clonotype was observed a few times. This chain connects TRBV5-6 to TRBJ2-1, with 7 positions matching TRBD1. CDR1 is SGHDT, CDR2 YYEEEE, per germline. Unmatched junction bases numbered 13, after V lost 2 bases and J lost 8 bases. The CDR3 sequence is 16 residues long. CDR3 coding DNA: TGTGCCAGCAGCTTCATTTTAGGGGGCGAAGTAGATGAGCAGTTCTTC. Translated, it gives CASSFILGGEVDEQFF.

The sample holds many counts of this clonotype. The J gene is TRBJ2-5, the V gene TRBV13; 9 bases are a match to TRBD2. Germline values: CDR1 PRHDT, CDR2 FYEKMQ (reference sequence). Trimming at V came to 3 bases and at J to 2 bases, leaving 4 bases not matched to a gene. This CDR3 has 15 amino acids. The CDR3 region is CASSFRLAAQETQYF. CDR3 nucleotides: TGTGCCAGCAGCTTCCGACTAGCGGCACAAGAGACCCAGTACTTC.

The CDR3 DNA sequence: TGTGCCAGCAGCTCAGGCGGCCAGGGTGGCAATGAGCAGTTCTTC. This encodes CASSSGGQGGNEQFF. The chain joins TRBV7-3 to TRBJ2-1; perhaps TRBD1 as D (5 bases). Germline V gives CDR1 SGHTA, CDR2 FQGTGA. V lost 4 bases and J 6 bases, leaving 16 bases between the germline ends. CDR3 length: 15 residues.

This clonotype showed up many times. This sequence joins TRBV29-1 and TRBJ2-7; the match to TRBD1 covers 8 bases. Germline V lookup: CDR1 SQVTM, CDR2 ANQGSEA. This CDR3 has 15 residues. V was clipped by 3 bases and J by 4 bases; unmatched bases: 11. For the CDR3, the DNA is TGCAGCGTTGAGACGGGGACAGGAGTCTTATACGAGCAGTACTTC. Protein: CSVETGTGVLYEQYF.

This clonotype occurred many times. CDR3 nucleotide sequence: TGTGCCAGCAGCTCCGCGTCCAGAGGCGAGCAGTACTTC. Protein product: CASSSASRGEQYF. The chain couples TRBV5-5 to TRBJ2-7; no clear D gene. Per germline, CDR1 SGHKS and CDR2 YYEKEE (reference sequence). Trimming cost V 3 bases and J 6 bases, with 13 bases left between them. CDR3 length: 13 residues.

This chain links TRBV27 with TRBJ1-6; no definite D call. This CDR3 has 12 amino acids. Trimming left V 2 bases short and J 10 bases short, with 6 bases between. Germline-derived CDR1 and CDR2 are MNHEY and SMNVEV (reference sequence). The CDR3 DNA follows: TGTGCCAGCAGTTTACCCCCCTCACCCCTCCACTTT. This sequence encodes CASSLPPSPLHF.

This clonotype was recorded many times. The chain recombines TRBV7-2 with TRBJ1-1; no reliable D call. The CDR3 is made up of 13 amino acids. Trimming removed 2 bases at V and 0 bases at J, with 4 bases between. The germline V gene has CDR1 SGHTA and CDR2 FQGNSA. CDR3 sequence: CASSLMLNTEAFF. For the CDR3, the DNA is TGTGCCAGCAGCTTAATGTTGAACACTGAAGCTTTCTTT.

Many counts were recorded for this clonotype. The chain is built from TRBV28 and TRBJ1-2; D is possibly TRBD1 (5 bases). This CDR3 region has 15 residues. The germline V and J ends were trimmed by 5 bases and 6 bases, with 19 bases remaining between them. The germline CDR1 and CDR2 sequences are MDHEN and SYDVKM. The CDR3 bases are TGTGCCAGCAGTCCTGGGGAAGTCGGGGCGAATGGCTACACCTTC. Residues: CASSPGEVGANGYTF.

The table lists this clonotype with many counts. The V and J genes are TRBV6-6 and TRBJ2-3, with D perhaps assigned TRBD1 or TRBD2 (7 bases each). Germline V CDR1 and CDR2: MNHNY, SVGAGI (reference sequence). Trimming removed 11 bases at V and 2 bases at J, with 14 bases between. There are 13 residues in the CDR3. The CDR3 is CAGGGTATDTQYF. CDR3 in DNA: TGTGCCGGGGGAGGGACAGCCACAGATACGCAGTATTTT.

In its sample, this clonotype was seen many times. This chain links TRBV28 with TRBJ1-6, with TRBD1 matching 11 bases. The CDR3 runs to 16 residues. V was clipped by 5 bases and J by 9 bases; unmatched bases: 9. The V gene's germline CDR1 is MDHEN and CDR2 SYDVKM. The CDR3 region is CASSPPGQGAISPLHF. The DNA for the CDR3 is TGTGCCAGCAGTCCCCCCGGACAGGGGGCGATTTCACCCCTCCACTTT.

In its sample, this clonotype was seen many times. The chain joins TRBV6-1 to TRBJ2-1; D is unresolved. The germline V and J ends were trimmed by 4 bases and 0 bases, with 10 bases remaining between them. CDR1 MNHNS and CDR2 SASEGT come from the germline V gene. The CDR3 is 15 amino acids. CDR3 sequence: CASSVDTSSYNEQFF. The CDR3 DNA follows: TGTGCCAGCAGTGTTGACACAAGCTCCTACAATGAGCAGTTCTTC.